A selection of T cell receptor delta chains follows, all from one sample in a study of gamma-delta T cells after stem cell transplantation. TCRdb ran CATT on the RT-PCR reads. The repertoire holds approximately 3,000 delta-chain clones, with approximately 8.8% as singletons. Sequenced input: gamma-delta T cells. The receptors come from a human donor. It is not recorded whose cells these are; they may come from a transplant donor. Both conserved end residues are part of each CDR3. The order of the fields is J gene, clone size, CDR3 length, D gene, V gene, CDR3 DNA, CDR3 protein. A D gene is named only where the DNA matches it firmly. Clone size, where shown, is once, few, many, or a class for clones that have expanded.

j_gene: TRDJ1; abundance: medium-sized; len: 17; d_gene: .; v_gene: TRDV1; CDR3nt: TGTGCTCTTGGGGGACTACACGGGACTGGGATGACCTATAAACTCATCTTT; CDR3aa: CALGGLHGTGMTYKLIF
j_gene: TRDJ3; abundance: medium-sized; len: 16; d_gene: TRDD3; v_gene: TRDV2; CDR3nt: TGTGCCTGTGACACCGGGGGATACTGGGACACCCGACAGATGTTTTTC; CDR3aa: CACDTGGYWDTRQMFF
j_gene: TRDJ1; abundance: few; len: 20; d_gene: .; v_gene: TRDV1; CDR3nt: TGTGCTCTTGGGGAACCTTGGGGCCCACAAGGGGGACCTTACACCGATAAACTCATCTTT; CDR3aa: CALGEPWGPQGGPYTDKLIF
j_gene: TRDJ1; abundance: medium-sized; len: 21; d_gene: .; v_gene: TRDV1; CDR3nt: TGTGCTCTTGGGGAAGTTAAGGTTCTAGTGGATACAAAGGTACGGACCGATAAACTCATCTTT; CDR3aa: CALGEVKVLVDTKVRTDKLIF
j_gene: TRDJ3; abundance: medium-sized; len: 18; d_gene: TRDD3; v_gene: TRDV2; CDR3nt: TGTGCCTGTGACACCGCTGGGGATACCTCCTGGGACACCCGACAGATGTTTTTC; CDR3aa: CACDTAGDTSWDTRQMFF
j_gene: TRDJ1; abundance: medium-sized; len: 16; d_gene: TRDD3; v_gene: TRAV29/DV5; CDR3nt: TGTGCAGCAAGCGTTACCCTACGATGGGGGATACAGGTACTCATCTTT; CDR3aa: CAASVTLRWGIQVLIF
j_gene: TRDJ3; abundance: large; len: 18; d_gene: TRDD3; v_gene: TRDV2; CDR3nt: TGTGCCTGTGACACCCTACTGGGGGATACCTGGGACACCCGACAGATGTTTTTC; CDR3aa: CACDTLLGDTWDTRQMFF
j_gene: TRDJ3; abundance: .; len: 17; d_gene: .; v_gene: TRDV2; CDR3nt: TGTGCCTGTGACACCGTGATCGAACCCTGGGACACCCGACAGATGTTTTTC; CDR3aa: CACDTVIEPWDTRQMFF
j_gene: TRDJ2; abundance: medium-sized; len: 14; d_gene: .; v_gene: TRDV1; CDR3nt: TGTGCTCTTGGGGAACTAGGTAAGGCAGCACAACTCTTCTTT; CDR3aa: CALGELGKAAQLFF
j_gene: TRDJ1; abundance: medium-sized; len: 21; d_gene: TRDD3; v_gene: TRDV1; CDR3nt: TGTGCTCTTGGGGAACTTCCTTCCCCATACTGGGGGAGCTTCCGGGCCGATAAACTCATCTTT; CDR3aa: CALGELPSPYWGSFRADKLIF
j_gene: TRDJ1; abundance: medium-sized; len: 17; d_gene: TRDD3; v_gene: TRDV1; CDR3nt: TGTGCTCTTGGGGAACCGTTACTGGGGGAGTACACCGATAAACTCATCTTT; CDR3aa: CALGEPLLGEYTDKLIF
j_gene: TRDJ1; abundance: medium-sized; len: 16; d_gene: TRDD3; v_gene: TRDV2; CDR3nt: TGTGCCTGTGACACCTTGGGGGATACGCATACCGATAAACTCATCTTT; CDR3aa: CACDTLGDTHTDKLIF
j_gene: TRDJ1; abundance: .; len: 20; d_gene: .; v_gene: TRDV1; CDR3nt: TGTGCTCTTGGGGAACCCGACTTCCTACGGGGGGGGATACCAGCCGATAAACTCATCTTT; CDR3aa: CALGEPDFLRGGIPADKLIF
j_gene: TRDJ2; abundance: medium-sized; len: 17; d_gene: TRDD3; v_gene: TRAV29/DV5; CDR3nt: TGTGCAGCAAGCGCTTGTTGGGGGAGGACTTTGACAGCACAACTCTTCTTT; CDR3aa: CAASACWGRTLTAQLFF
j_gene: TRDJ1; abundance: large; len: 15; d_gene: .; v_gene: TRDV2; CDR3nt: TGTGCCTGTGACACCTTGGGGGGCCTGAGAGATAAACTCATCTTT; CDR3aa: CACDTLGGLRDKLIF
j_gene: TRDJ3; abundance: few; len: 19; d_gene: TRDD3; v_gene: TRDV2; CDR3nt: TGTGCCTGCGACACCTGGGGGACCCGGGTCTCCTGGGACACCCGACAGATGTTCTTC; CDR3aa: CACDTWGTRVSWDTRQMFF
j_gene: TRDJ1; abundance: medium-sized; len: 17; d_gene: TRDD3; v_gene: TRDV1; CDR3nt: TGTGCTCTTGGGCTCCTACTGGGGGATACGGACACCGATAAACTCATCTTT; CDR3aa: CALGLLLGDTDTDKLIF
j_gene: TRDJ3; abundance: large; len: 18; d_gene: TRDD3; v_gene: TRDV2; CDR3nt: TGTGCCTGTGACACGGTTTGGGGGAGCTCCTGGGACACCCGACAGATGTTTTTC; CDR3aa: CACDTVWGSSWDTRQMFF
j_gene: TRDJ3; abundance: few; len: 22; d_gene: .; v_gene: TRDV2; CDR3nt: TGTGCCTGTGACACAGGAGGGCTCCTACGGCCTCTTAGCTCCTGGGACACTCGACAGATGTTTTTC; CDR3aa: CACDTGGLLRPLSSWDTRQMFF
j_gene: TRDJ3; abundance: few; len: 20; d_gene: TRDD3; v_gene: TRDV2; CDR3nt: TGTGCCTGTGACCCTCTACTGGGGGATACGCGAGTCTGGGACACCCGACAGATGTTTTTC; CDR3aa: CACDPLLGDTRVWDTRQMFF
j_gene: TRDJ1; abundance: .; len: 17; d_gene: TRDD3; v_gene: TRDV1; CDR3nt: TGTGCTCTTGGGGAATTGCGGAGGTCACTGGGGGATCTGGGACTCATCTTT; CDR3aa: CALGELRRSLGDLGLIF
j_gene: TRDJ1; abundance: few; len: 20; d_gene: .; v_gene: TRDV1; CDR3nt: TGTGCTCTTGGGGAAGCTCCGGTGTTCCTTCCTGGACCTACTGGGGGCAAACTCATCTTT; CDR3aa: CALGEAPVFLPGPTGGKLIF
j_gene: TRDJ1; abundance: medium-sized; len: 19; d_gene: TRDD3; v_gene: TRDV1; CDR3nt: TGTGCTCTTGGGGACCCAAGTCAACTGGGGGATAAAGACACCGATAAACTCATCTTT; CDR3aa: CALGDPSQLGDKDTDKLIF
j_gene: TRDJ2; abundance: medium-sized; len: 14; d_gene: TRDD3; v_gene: TRDV2; CDR3nt: TGTGCCCGTGACCTACTGGGGGATACAGCACAACTCTTCTTT; CDR3aa: CARDLLGDTAQLFF
j_gene: TRDJ1; abundance: medium-sized; len: 15; d_gene: .; v_gene: TRDV1; CDR3nt: TGTGCTCTTGGGGAATTAAACTACGACTTGGGTAAACTCATCTTT; CDR3aa: CALGELNYDLGKLIF
j_gene: TRDJ1; abundance: medium-sized; len: 19; d_gene: TRDD3; v_gene: TRDV1; CDR3nt: TGTGCTCTTGGGGAACTAAAGAAATACTGGGGGAAATCCACCGATAAACTCATCTTT; CDR3aa: CALGELKKYWGKSTDKLIF
j_gene: TRDJ2; abundance: .; len: 19; d_gene: .; v_gene: TRDV1; CDR3nt: TGTGCTCTTGGGGAGCTTCCTGGTCGCTTCTTGACTTTGACAGCACAACTCTTCTTT; CDR3aa: CALGELPGRFLTLTAQLFF
j_gene: TRDJ1; abundance: few; len: 17; d_gene: TRDD3; v_gene: TRDV1; CDR3nt: TGTGCTCTTGGGGAACGTGAGGGGATACGCGTCACCGATAAACTCATCTTT; CDR3aa: CALGEREGIRVTDKLIF
j_gene: TRDJ1; abundance: medium-sized; len: 17; d_gene: .; v_gene: TRDV1; CDR3nt: TGTGCTCTTGGGGACTTTTACCTTAAAGGGGACACCGATAAACTCATCTTT; CDR3aa: CALGDFYLKGDTDKLIF
j_gene: TRDJ1; abundance: .; len: 30; d_gene: TRDD3; v_gene: TRDV1; CDR3nt: TGTGCTCTTGGGGGCCCTTCTCCGAACTGGACTGGGGGACGGGTTCAGCCCCCAAAGGCATCGTTCCCCCAAACCGATAAACTCATCTTT; CDR3aa: CALGGPSPNWTGGRVQPPKASFPQTDKLIF
j_gene: TRDJ1; abundance: medium-sized; len: 17; d_gene: .; v_gene: TRDV3; CDR3nt: TGTGCCTATCCTTCCTACGGGGCTGGGGGATACACCGATAAACTCATCTTT; CDR3aa: CAYPSYGAGGYTDKLIF
j_gene: TRDJ1; abundance: large; len: 20; d_gene: .; v_gene: TRDV2; CDR3nt: TGTGCCTGTGACAACTCTTCCTACGGGGGATACTACCCGTACACCGATAAACTCATCTTT; CDR3aa: CACDNSSYGGYYPYTDKLIF
j_gene: TRDJ1; abundance: .; len: 17; d_gene: TRDD3; v_gene: TRDV2; CDR3nt: TGTGCCTGTGACGCCGTACTGGGGGAACGGTACACCGATAAACTCATCTTT; CDR3aa: CACDAVLGERYTDKLIF
j_gene: TRDJ3; abundance: few; len: 19; d_gene: TRDD3; v_gene: TRDV2; CDR3nt: TGTGCCTGTGACATACTGGGGGATACGCGCTCCTGGGACACCCGACAGATGTTTTTC; CDR3aa: CACDILGDTRSWDTRQMFF
j_gene: TRDJ1; abundance: large; len: 17; d_gene: TRDD3; v_gene: TRDV2; CDR3nt: TGTGCCTGTGACACCGCTTCCCCTGGGGGATACGCCGATAAACTCATCTTT; CDR3aa: CACDTASPGGYADKLIF
j_gene: TRDJ1; abundance: few; len: 19; d_gene: TRDD3; v_gene: TRDV3; CDR3nt: TGTGCCCTTGTTCGGGGATACGGGGAAGCGGCCAAGTACACCGATAAACTCATCTTT; CDR3aa: CALVRGYGEAAKYTDKLIF
j_gene: TRDJ1; abundance: medium-sized; len: 19; d_gene: TRDD3; v_gene: TRDV1; CDR3nt: TGTGCTCTTGGGGTCACGCGTACTGGGGGATACAAGGCGGTTAGCAAACTCATCTTT; CDR3aa: CALGVTRTGGYKAVSKLIF
j_gene: TRDJ2; abundance: .; len: 13; d_gene: TRDD3; v_gene: TRDV2; CDR3nt: TGTGCCGTGGACTACTGGGGGACAGCACAACTCTTCTTT; CDR3aa: CAVDYWGTAQLFF
j_gene: TRDJ1; abundance: medium-sized; len: 24; d_gene: TRDD2; v_gene: TRDV1; CDR3nt: TGTGCTCTTGGGAACCCGGCCTTCCTACGGTCATGGGGGCGAACTGCGGGAAGTACCGATAAACTCATCTTT; CDR3aa: CALGNPAFLRSWGRTAGSTDKLIF
j_gene: TRDJ3; abundance: large; len: 17; d_gene: TRDD3; v_gene: TRDV2; CDR3nt: TGTGCCTGTGACACGGGGATACATACCTGGGACACCCGACAGATGTTTTTC; CDR3aa: CACDTGIHTWDTRQMFF
j_gene: TRDJ1; abundance: few; len: 15; d_gene: TRDD3; v_gene: TRDV1; CDR3nt: TGTGCTCTTGCCAACTGGGGGACGCACACCGATAAACTCATCTTT; CDR3aa: CALANWGTHTDKLIF
j_gene: TRDJ1; abundance: .; len: 15; d_gene: .; v_gene: TRDV1; CDR3nt: TGTGCTCTTGGGGAACTCCCCCCGGGCTTGGGGAGACTCATCTTT; CDR3aa: CALGELPPGLGRLIF
j_gene: TRDJ1; abundance: .; len: 18; d_gene: .; v_gene: TRDV3; CDR3nt: TGTGCCTCCGGATTCCTAATGGGGGTCGACTCGTACACCGATAAACTCATCTTT; CDR3aa: CASGFLMGVDSYTDKLIF
j_gene: TRDJ1; abundance: few; len: 24; d_gene: .; v_gene: TRDV1; CDR3nt: TGTGCTCTTGGGGTTAGGCCTTCCTACCGTACTGGGGGATCCGTTCGGTCGACGAGCGATAAACTCATCTTT; CDR3aa: CALGVRPSYRTGGSVRSTSDKLIF
j_gene: TRDJ1; abundance: medium-sized; len: 15; d_gene: .; v_gene: TRDV1; CDR3nt: TGTGCTCTTGGGGAACTCATGGGACACACCGATAAACTCATCTTT; CDR3aa: CALGELMGHTDKLIF
j_gene: TRDJ3; abundance: large; len: 18; d_gene: TRDD3; v_gene: TRDV2; CDR3nt: TGTGCCTGTGACACCGTGGGGGATACCTCCTGGGACACCCGACAGATGTTTTTC; CDR3aa: CACDTVGDTSWDTRQMFF
j_gene: TRDJ2; abundance: large; len: 15; d_gene: TRDD3; v_gene: TRDV2; CDR3nt: TGTGCCTGTGACACCTTGGGGGATTTGACAGCACAACTCTTCTTT; CDR3aa: CACDTLGDLTAQLFF